The 23 T cell receptor beta chains presented below share a single source sample, sequenced in a study of technical replicates of blood from four donors. TCRdb's table, derived via immunoSEQ multiplex PCR, lists solely in-frame clones and lacks some. Among approximately 92,000 clones, 95% were seen once, and the ten largest hold roughly 0.2%. The sample consisted of T cells isolated from PBMCs. The receptors originated from a human donor in good health.

This clone occurred once. This chain joins TRBV4-1 and TRBJ1-3; perhaps TRBD1 as D (5 bases). Per the germline V gene, CDR1 is MGHRA and CDR2 is YSYEKL. V was clipped by 0 bases and J by 2 bases, with 8 bases between them. The CDR3 is 15 residues long. As DNA, the CDR3 is TGCGCCAGCAGCCAAGAAGGGGCACCTGGAAACACCATATATTTT. This encodes CASSQEGAPGNTIYF.

J is TRBJ2-1 and V is TRBV9; D may be TRBD2 (7 bases). V lost 1 base and J 7 bases, leaving 15 bases between the germline ends. The CDR3 totals 15 residues. Germline V CDR1 and CDR2: SGDLS, YYNGEE. CDR3 sequence: CASSVLGGGRNEQFF. The CDR3 DNA follows: TGTGCCAGCAGCGTACTGGGGGGGGGCCGGAATGAGCAGTTCTTC. Full variable domain (remainder filled in from reference TRBV9 and TRBJ2-1): DSGVTQTPKHLITATGQRVTLRCSPRSGDLSVYWYQQSLDQGLQFLIQYYNGEERAKGNILERFSAQQFPDLHSELNLSSLELGDSALYFCASSVLGGGRNEQFFGPGTRLTVL.

The chain couples TRBV28 to TRBJ2-5; D is perhaps TRBD2 (5 bases). Germline CDR1 MDHEN, CDR2 SYDVKM. There are 17 residues in the CDR3. Trimming shortened V by 5 bases and J by 4 bases, and 23 bases separated the two germline ends. The CDR3 sequence is CASSPRDLAFSLETQYF. The CDR3 DNA reads TGTGCCAGCAGTCCCCGAGACCTAGCTTTCTCATTAGAGACCCAGTACTTC.

The chain is built from TRBV28 and TRBJ2-7; a possible D gene is TRBD2 (5 bases). The CDR3 is 14 residues long. Germline V gives CDR1 MDHEN, CDR2 SYDVKM. V lost 6 bases to trimming and J lost 0 bases, with 12 bases between them. Here the CDR3 reads CASSLDYFSYEQYF. The CDR3 DNA reads as TGTGCCAGCAGCCTTGACTACTTCTCCTACGAGCAGTACTTC.

The chain carries TRBV10-3 and TRBJ2-7; no clear D. Germline CDR1 reads ENHRY; CDR2 reads SYGVKD. This CDR3 is built from 13 residues. V lost 4 bases and J lost 2, with 9 bases in between. The CDR3 spells CAISVSDTYEQYF. CDR3 coding DNA: TGTGCCATCAGTGTTTCTGACACCTACGAGCAGTACTTC.

Of note for this clone: Other DNA sequences in the same sample also yield this CDR3. The gene calls are TRBV10-3 and TRBJ1-2; 10 bases line up with TRBD1. The V gene's germline CDR1 is ENHRY and CDR2 SYGVKD. The V and J ends lost 6 bases and 6 bases, in that order; junction bases with no gene match: 4. The CDR3 covers 13 residues. CDR3 sequence (DNA): TGTGCCATCAGGCGGGACAGGGGTGATGGCTACACCTTC. The encoded protein is CAIRRDRGDGYTF.

The rearrangement uses TRBV2 and TRBJ2-5; 11 bases agree with TRBD2. The junction had 15 bases not matched to a gene; V was cut back by 6 bases and J by 0 bases. This CDR3 comprises 19 residues. The germline V gene has CDR1 SNHLY and CDR2 FYNNEI. The CDR3 DNA is TGTGCCAGCAGGGATCGTAGCGGGAGGGTTGTTGCTGACCAAGAGACCCAGTACTTC. Translated, it gives CASRDRSGRVVADQETQYF.

The genes are TRBV28 and TRBJ2-3; no definite D call. V lost 3 bases and J 4 bases, leaving 11 bases between the germline ends. The germline V gene has CDR1 MDHEN and CDR2 SYDVKM. The CDR3 has 14 residues. The CDR3 spells CASSFVRGADTQYF. CDR3 DNA sequence: TGTGCCAGCAGTTTCGTGCGCGGCGCAGATACGCAGTATTTT.

V usage is TRBV28 and J usage is TRBJ1-2; D remains ambiguous. This CDR3 is built from 12 residues. Germline CDR1 MDHEN, CDR2 SYDVKM. V was clipped by 4 bases and J by 6 bases, with 9 bases between them. CDR3: CASSSGSNGYTF. In DNA, the CDR3 is TGTGCCAGCAGTTCAGGATCAAATGGCTACACCTTC.

The genes are TRBV25-1 and TRBJ1-2; the D is unclear. CDR1 is MGHDK, CDR2 SYGVNS, per germline. This CDR3 region has 17 residues. V dropped 3 bases and J dropped 5 bases, with 22 bases sitting between them. The CDR3 DNA reads as TGTGCCAGCAGTGATTACCCCGAGCGCGGGGAAGGATATGGCTACACCTTC. It translates to CASSDYPERGEGYGYTF.

V gene TRBV28 combines with J gene TRBJ1-1; TRBD1 matches 8 bases. The V and J ends lost 1 base and 0 bases, in that order; junction bases with no gene match: 4. Germline-derived CDR1 and CDR2 are MDHEN and SYDVKM. The CDR3 extends over 16 amino acids. The chain's CDR3 is CASSLSQGVMNTEAFF. The CDR3 DNA follows: TGTGCCAGCAGTTTATCACAGGGGGTAATGAACACTGAAGCTTTCTTT. The full variable domain, its missing parts supplied by reference TRBV28 and TRBJ1-1, is DVKVTQSSRYLVKRTGEKVFLECVQDMDHENMFWYRQDPGLGLRLIYFSYDVKMKEKGDIPEGYSVSREKKERFSLILESASTNQTSMYLCASSLSQGVMNTEAFFGQGTRLTVV.

The CDR3 sequence is CASGGSATYEQYF. In nucleotides, the CDR3 is TGTGCCTCTGGGGGGAGTGCGACCTACGAGCAGTACTTC. The V gene is TRBV9, the J gene TRBJ2-7; tentative D call: TRBD2 (6 bases). V lost 10 bases and J 2 bases, leaving 16 bases between the germline ends. The CDR3 contains 13 residues. Germline V gene lookup returns CDR1 SGDLS and CDR2 YYNGEE.

The chain is built from TRBV4-2 and TRBJ2-1, with 11 bases that match TRBD2. Germline values: CDR1 LGHNA, CDR2 YNFKEQ. This CDR3 region has 14 residues. J gave up 5 bases and V 5 bases, and 2 bases lay outside the gene matches. The CDR3 sequence: CASSTTSGDNEQFF. The DNA of the CDR3 is TGTGCCAGCAGCACGACTAGCGGGGACAATGAGCAGTTCTTC.

The V gene is TRBV5-6, the J gene TRBJ2-1, with 7 bases matching TRBD1. From germline, CDR1 is SGHDT and CDR2 YYEEEE. V gave up 2 bases and J gave up 0 bases; unmatched junction bases: 2. The CDR3 extends over 15 amino acids. The CDR3 coding sequence is TGTGCCAGCAGCTTCGGGGACAGCTCCTACAATGAGCAGTTCTTC. As protein: CASSFGDSSYNEQFF. The variable domain in full, completed from reference TRBV5-6 and TRBJ2-1, reads DAGVTQSPTHLIKTRGQQVTLRCSPKSGHDTVSWYQQALGQGPQFIFQYYEEEERQRGNFPDRFSGHQFPNYSSELNVNALLLGDSALYLCASSFGDSSYNEQFFGPGTRLTVL.

The chain has TRBV12-5 and TRBJ1-1; weak D call: TRBD1 (6 bases). The V gene lost 9 bases and the J gene lost 1 base, with 18 bases spanning the gap. Germline CDR1 and CDR2: LGHNT and FRNRAP. The CDR3 extends over 15 amino acids. The CDR3 reads CASEPTGRRNTEAFF. In nucleotides, the CDR3 is TGTGCTAGCGAACCCACAGGGCGGAGGAACACTGAAGCTTTCTTT.

The J gene is TRBJ2-7, the V gene TRBV6-5; TRBD1 matches 8 bases. The trim removed 0 bases at V and 3 bases at J, leaving 4 bases unmatched. Germline CDR1 reads MNHEY; CDR2 reads SVGAGI. The CDR3 is 15 residues long. DNA of the CDR3: TGTGCCAGCAGTTACTCGGACAGGGCGGTCTACGAGCAGTACTTC. Its protein product is CASSYSDRAVYEQYF.

The chain carries TRBV5-4 and TRBJ2-5; the D gene is possibly TRBD2 (5 bases). With 0 bases removed from V and 1 base from J, the gap between germline ends came to 7 bases. The CDR3 covers 14 residues. CDR1 SGHNT and CDR2 YYREEE come from the germline V gene (reference sequence). CDR3 sequence (DNA): TGTGCCAGCAGCTTGGCGGGGTCCCAAGAGACCCAGTACTTC. Its protein is CASSLAGSQETQYF.

The chain uses TRBV29-1 and TRBJ2-7, with TRBD1 matching over 7 bases. CDR1 and CDR2 from the germline V gene are SQVTM and ANQGSEA. The V gene end was trimmed by 4 bases and the J gene end by 2 bases; junction bases not matched to a gene: 8. This CDR3 contains 14 residues. The CDR3 loop is CSVGRDRVPYEQYF. The CDR3, as DNA: TGCAGCGTTGGACGAGACAGGGTTCCCTACGAGCAGTACTTC.

The gene calls are TRBV28 and TRBJ2-2; D remains unclear. V lost 4 bases and J 4 bases, leaving 7 bases between the germline ends. Germline assignment: CDR1 MDHEN and CDR2 SYDVKM. There are 13 residues in the CDR3. CDR3 sequence reads: CASSSPSTGELFF. DNA for the CDR3: TGTGCCAGCAGTTCCCCTTCCACCGGGGAGCTGTTTTTT.

The chain joins TRBV18 to TRBJ1-3; D unresolved. Trimming removed 5 bases from V and 0 bases from J, with 8 bases in between. The CDR3 is made up of 14 amino acids. The germline CDR1 and CDR2 sequences are KGHSH and LQKENI. The CDR3, as DNA: TGTGCCAGCTCAGAGGGCAGCTCTGGAAACACCATATATTTT. Protein sequence: CASSEGSSGNTIYF.

The chain recombines TRBV11-1 with TRBJ2-1; D remains unclear. V was pared by 3 bases and J by 0 bases, with 9 bases between. Germline V lookup: CDR1 SGHAT, CDR2 FQDESV (reference sequence). The CDR3 spans 15 residues. The CDR3 is CASSFPTSSYNEQFF. The CDR3 nucleotides are TGTGCCAGCAGCTTCCCCACCAGCTCCTACAATGAGCAGTTCTTC.

V is TRBV29-1 and J is TRBJ2-1; 12 positions match TRBD2. The CDR3 runs 19 residues. Germline V CDR1 and CDR2: SQVTM, ANQGSEA. V dropped 1 base and J dropped 0; count of bases not matched to a gene: 10. CDR3 amino acids: CSVEGNLAGGPVSYNEQFF. DNA for the CDR3: TGCAGCGTTGAAGGTAATCTAGCGGGAGGGCCGGTCTCCTACAATGAGCAGTTCTTC.

V and J are TRBV19 and TRBJ2-3; D is perhaps TRBD2 (6 bases). Germline CDR1 and CDR2: LNHDA and SQIVND (reference sequence). V lost 5 bases and J lost 2, with 20 bases in between. The CDR3 totals 17 residues. The CDR3 reads CASSRSGTLQITDTQYF. The CDR3 DNA reads as TGTGCCAGTAGTCGGTCCGGGACTCTTCAGATCACAGATACGCAGTATTTT.